This T cell receptor (beta chain) was recorded in a study of T-cell memory formation after mild COVID-19. Study-level background: Clusters were largely donor specific.

In its sample, this clonotype was seen many times. The CDR3 length is 13 residues. J lost 5 bases, V lost 6 bases, and 7 bases had no gene match. The V gene's germline CDR1 is DFQATT and CDR2 SNEGSKA (reference sequence). Constant-segment primers served in 5'RACE that generated TCR alpha and TCR beta cDNA libraries bearing sample barcodes and UMIs. TCRdb independently ran MiXCR on the 5' RACE reads; one entry per CDR3 protein. The sample yields tens of thousands of distinct CDR3 sequences, roughly 7% seen once. Sequencing was performed on PBMCs or a T cell subset sorted from them (not recorded which). This chain joins TRBV20-1 and TRBJ1-1; 9 bases agree with TRBD1. The TCR was taken from an adult woman who had mild COVID-19 (a few samples of this study predate the infection). Cell type and time point are not known. The CDR3 protein is CSANRQGGTEAFF. The CDR3 bases are TGCAGTGCCAATAGACAGGGGGGGACTGAAGCTTTCTTT.